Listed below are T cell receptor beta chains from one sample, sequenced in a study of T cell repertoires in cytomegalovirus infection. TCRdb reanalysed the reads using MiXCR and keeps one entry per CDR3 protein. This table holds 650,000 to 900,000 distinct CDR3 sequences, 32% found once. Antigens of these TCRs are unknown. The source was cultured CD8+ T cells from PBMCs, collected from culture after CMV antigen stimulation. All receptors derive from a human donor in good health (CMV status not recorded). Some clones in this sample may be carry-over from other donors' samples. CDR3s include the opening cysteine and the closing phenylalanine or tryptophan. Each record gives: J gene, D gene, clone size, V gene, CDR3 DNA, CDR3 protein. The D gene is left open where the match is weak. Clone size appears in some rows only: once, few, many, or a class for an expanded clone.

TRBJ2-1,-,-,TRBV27,TGTGCCAGCAGCCAGGGGTCAGGACACTACAATGAGCAGTTCTTC,CASSQGSGHYNEQFF
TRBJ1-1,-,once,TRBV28,TGTGCCAGCAGTCCGACGACCCGGGGGTGGAACACTGAAGCTTTCTTT,CASSPTTRGWNTEAFF
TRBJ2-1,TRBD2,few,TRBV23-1,TGCGCCAGCGAACCCCCCGGGACTAGCGGCGGTGAGCAGTTCTTC,CASEPPGTSGGEQFF
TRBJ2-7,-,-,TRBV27,TGTGCCAGCAGTCTCTGGGACCCCGAAGCGGCCTACGAGCAGTACTTC,CASSLWDPEAAYEQYF
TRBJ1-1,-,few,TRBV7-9,TGTGCCAGCAGCCCAGCGACAGGCCCGGAGAAGACTGAAGCTTTCTTT,CASSPATGPEKTEAFF
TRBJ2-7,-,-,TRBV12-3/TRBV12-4,TGTGCCAGCAGTCGTCTCAGTTCCAACTACGAGCAGTACTTC,CASSRLSSNYEQYF
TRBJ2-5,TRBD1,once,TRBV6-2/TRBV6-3,TGTGCCAGCATTACCGGGACAGGTTTTCAAGAGACCCAGTACTTC,CASITGTGFQETQYF
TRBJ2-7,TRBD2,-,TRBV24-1,TGTGCCACCAGTGCCCCCCGCCGGGGGGGATACGAGCAGTACTTC,CATSAPRRGGYEQYF
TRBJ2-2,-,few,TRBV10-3,TGTGCCATCAGTGACAGGGCCTTGGGGCACGGGGAGCTGTTTTTT,CAISDRALGHGELFF
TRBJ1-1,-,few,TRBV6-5,TGTGCCAGCACCGCCAGTTGGGAGAACACTGAAGCTTTCTTT,CASTASWENTEAFF
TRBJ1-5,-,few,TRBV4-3,TGCGCCAGCAGCCAAGATTGGCAGGCGGTCCCGTATAGCAATCAGCCCCAGCATTTT,CASSQDWQAVPYSNQPQHF
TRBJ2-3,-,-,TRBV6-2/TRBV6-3,TGTGCCAGCAGTTACGGGACACTCCTACGGGAAGATACGCAGTATTTT,CASSYGTLLREDTQYF
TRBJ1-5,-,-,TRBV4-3,TGCGCCAGCAGCCAAGATCGGGCAAATAGCAATCAGCCCCAGCATTTT,CASSQDRANSNQPQHF
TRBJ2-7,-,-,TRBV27,TGTGCCAGCAGTTTGGGGTGGGACGTCGAGCAGTACTTC,CASSLGWDVEQYF
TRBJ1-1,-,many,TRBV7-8,TGTGCCAGCAGCTTAGTGGGGGTGGGGAGGGAAGCTTTCTTT,CASSLVGVGREAFF
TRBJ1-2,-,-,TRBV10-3,TGTGCCATCAGTGAGTTCACCCGGGACACCGGCTATGGCTACACCTTC,CAISEFTRDTGYGYTF
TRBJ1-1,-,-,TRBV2,TGTGCCAGCAGTGAAGCAGGGGCGAACACTGAAGCTTTCTTT,CASSEAGANTEAFF
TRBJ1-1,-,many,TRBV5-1,TGCGCCAGCAGCTTGGGACCGGGGTTGAACACTGAAGCTTTCTTT,CASSLGPGLNTEAFF
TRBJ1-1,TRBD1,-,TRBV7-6,TGTGCCAGCAGCTTAGATGGGACAGGGAGCACTGAAGCTTTCTTT,CASSLDGTGSTEAFF
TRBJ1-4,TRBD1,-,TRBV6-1,TGTGCCAGCAGTTTACAGGGGAGCGGGGAAAAACTGTTTTTT,CASSLQGSGEKLFF
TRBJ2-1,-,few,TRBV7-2,TGTGCCAGCAGCTTAGGGGAATTTAGAAAGGATGAGCAGTTCTTC,CASSLGEFRKDEQFF
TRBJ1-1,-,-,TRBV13,TGTGCCAGCAGCGTCCTCCGGGACTATAACACTGAAGCTTTCTTT,CASSVLRDYNTEAFF
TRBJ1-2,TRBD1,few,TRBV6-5,TGTGCCAGCAGTTACGTCGGACAGGGTGGTGGCTACACCTTC,CASSYVGQGGGYTF
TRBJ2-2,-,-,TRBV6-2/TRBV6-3,TGTGCCAGCAGCTCACGGACCATGGGGACCGGGGAGCTGTTTTTT,CASSSRTMGTGELFF
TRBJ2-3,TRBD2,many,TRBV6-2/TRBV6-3,TGTGCCAGCAGTTACCCGAACAAAGGGACTAGAGGTCCAGATACGCAGTATTTT,CASSYPNKGTRGPDTQYF
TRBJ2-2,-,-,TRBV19,TGTGCCAGTAGCTTAACTCAACGGGGCACCGGGGAGCTGTTTTTT,CASSLTQRGTGELFF
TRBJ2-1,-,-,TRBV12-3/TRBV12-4,TGTGCCAGCCGAGGGCGGAGGGGGGTCAATGAGCAGTTCTTC,CASRGRRGVNEQFF
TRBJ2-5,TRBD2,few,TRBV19,TGTGCCAGTAGTATAGTAGGACTAGCTTTGGAGACCCAGTACTTC,CASSIVGLALETQYF
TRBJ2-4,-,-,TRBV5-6,TGTGCCAGCAGCTTGGGCGGAGGCAAAAACATTCAGTACTTC,CASSLGGGKNIQYF
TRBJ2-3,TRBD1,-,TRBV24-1,TGTGCCACCAGTGAGGGACAGCCGAAAGGTTCAGATACGCAGTATTTT,CATSEGQPKGSDTQYF
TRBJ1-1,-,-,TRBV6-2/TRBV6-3,TGTGCCAGCAGTTACTCTCTGGGAGCCACTGAAGCTTTCTTT,CASSYSLGATEAFF
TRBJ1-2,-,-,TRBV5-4,TGTGCCAGCAGTCGGGGACAATGCACTTGTGGCTACACCTTC,CASSRGQCTCGYTF
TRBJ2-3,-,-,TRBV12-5,TGTGCTAGTGGTATGTGGACCTCAGATACGCAGTATTTT,CASGMWTSDTQYF
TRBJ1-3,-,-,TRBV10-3,TGTGCCATCAGTGAGACGGGAGCTGACTCTGGAAACACCATATATTTT,CAISETGADSGNTIYF
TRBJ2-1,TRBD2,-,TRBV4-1,TGCGCCAGCAGCCACAGGACTAGCTGGGATGAGCAGTTCTTC,CASSHRTSWDEQFF
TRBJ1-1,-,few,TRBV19,TGTGCCAGTAGACGCACCTTAGGGACGGACACTGAAGCTTTCTTT,CASRRTLGTDTEAFF
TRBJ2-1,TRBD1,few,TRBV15,TGTGCCACCACCTTAGACAGGGCCTCCTACAATGAGCAGTTCTTC,CATTLDRASYNEQFF
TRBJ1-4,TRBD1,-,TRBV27,TGTGCCAGCGGTCTGGGACAGGGGCATGAAAAACTGTTTTTT,CASGLGQGHEKLFF
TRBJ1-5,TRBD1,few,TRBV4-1,TGCGCCAGCAGCCCGATAGGGACAGGGGGAAGTCAGCCCCAGCATTTT,CASSPIGTGGSQPQHF
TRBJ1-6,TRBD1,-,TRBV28,TGTGCCAGCACCCCGACAGGGGCTTCACCCCTCCACTTT,CASTPTGASPLHF
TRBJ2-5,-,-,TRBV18,TGTGCCAGCTCACCAAAGACAGGACCCCAAGAGACCCAGTACTTC,CASSPKTGPQETQYF
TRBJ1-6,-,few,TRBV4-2,TGTGCCAGCAGCCCTCGCGCCCAGGGAGGGAATTCACCCCTCCACTTT,CASSPRAQGGNSPLHF
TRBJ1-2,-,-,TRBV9,TGTGCCAGCAGCCGAGCGGACCCAGGGCGAGGCTACACCTTC,CASSRADPGRGYTF
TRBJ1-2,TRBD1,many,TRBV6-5,TGTGCCAGCAGTACGACAGGGGGCTATGGCTACACCTTC,CASSTTGGYGYTF
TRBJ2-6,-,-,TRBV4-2,TGTGCCAGCAGCCCGGAAGGTAACTCTGGGGCCAACGTCCTGACTTTC,CASSPEGNSGANVLTF
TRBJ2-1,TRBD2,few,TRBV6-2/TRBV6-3,TGTGCCAGCAGTGGACTAGCGGGGGGCCACCGGTTCTTC,CASSGLAGGHRFF
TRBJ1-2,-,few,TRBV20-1,TGCAGTGCTAAGGTTGATGGGGGCGCCGCCTCGACCGGGGGCTACACCTTC,CSAKVDGGAASTGGYTF
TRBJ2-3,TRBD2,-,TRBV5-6,TGTGCCAGCAGCCCCAATGGCGGGGGGGTTACAGATACGCAGTATTTT,CASSPNGGGVTDTQYF
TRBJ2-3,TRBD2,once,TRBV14,TGTGCCAGCAGCCAAGGCCTAGCGGGTACTAGGGATACGCAGTATTTT,CASSQGLAGTRDTQYF
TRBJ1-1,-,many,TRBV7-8,TGTGCCACCTCCTCGGGGGGCACTGAAGCTTTCTTT,CATSSGGTEAFF
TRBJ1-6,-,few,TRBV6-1,TGTGCCAGCAGTCTAACCGAAAGTTCGGCCTATAATTCACCCCTCCACTTT,CASSLTESSAYNSPLHF
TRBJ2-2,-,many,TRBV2,TGTGCCAGCAGGGGTGGGGAGCTGTTTTTT,CASRGGELFF
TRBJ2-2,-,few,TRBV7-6,TGTGCCAGCAGCTTAGACGGGCGGGGGGAGCTGTTTTTT,CASSLDGRGELFF
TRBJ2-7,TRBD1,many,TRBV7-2,TGTGCCAGCAGCCCAGGACAGGAATTCTACGAGCAGTACTTC,CASSPGQEFYEQYF
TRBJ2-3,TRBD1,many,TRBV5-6,TGTGCCAGCAGCCCAGGGGGTAGTACAGATACGCAGTATTTT,CASSPGGSTDTQYF
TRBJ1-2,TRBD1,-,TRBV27,TGTGCCAGCAGCTTGACAGGGGGCTACTATTGCTACACCTTC,CASSLTGGYYCYTF
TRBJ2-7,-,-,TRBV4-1,TGCGCCAGCAGCCAAGAAAAGGTAGCCTACGAGCAGTACTTC,CASSQEKVAYEQYF